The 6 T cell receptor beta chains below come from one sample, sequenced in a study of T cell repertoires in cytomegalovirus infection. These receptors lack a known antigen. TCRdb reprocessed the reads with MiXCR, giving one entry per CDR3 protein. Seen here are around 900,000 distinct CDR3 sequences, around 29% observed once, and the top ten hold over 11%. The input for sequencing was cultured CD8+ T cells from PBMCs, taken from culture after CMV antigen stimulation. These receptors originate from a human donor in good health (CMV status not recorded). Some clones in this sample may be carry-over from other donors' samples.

This CDR3 reads CASSFGTGGGDEQFF. The CDR3 DNA reads as TGTGCCAGCAGCTTTGGGACAGGGGGAGGAGATGAGCAGTTCTTC. The gene calls are TRBV5-4 and TRBJ2-1; 11 bases are shared with TRBD1. The CDR3 extends over 15 amino acids. Unmatched junction bases numbered 6, after V lost 2 bases and J lost 8 bases. Looked up from germline, CDR1 is SGHNT and CDR2 is YYREEE (reference sequence). Full variable domain (outside the CDR3, taken from reference TRBV5-4 and TRBJ2-1): ETGVTQSPTHLIKTRGQQVTLRCSSQSGHNTVSWYQQALGQGPQFIFQYYREEENGRGNFPPRFSGLQFPNYSSELNVNALELDDSALYLCASSFGTGGGDEQFFGPGTRLTVL.

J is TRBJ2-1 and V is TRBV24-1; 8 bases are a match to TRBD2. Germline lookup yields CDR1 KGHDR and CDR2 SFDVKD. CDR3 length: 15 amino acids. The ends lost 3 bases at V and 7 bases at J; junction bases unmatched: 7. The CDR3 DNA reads TGTGCCACCAGTGATGGGGCCGGGAGGGGGAATGAGCAGTTCTTC. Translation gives CATSDGAGRGNEQFF.

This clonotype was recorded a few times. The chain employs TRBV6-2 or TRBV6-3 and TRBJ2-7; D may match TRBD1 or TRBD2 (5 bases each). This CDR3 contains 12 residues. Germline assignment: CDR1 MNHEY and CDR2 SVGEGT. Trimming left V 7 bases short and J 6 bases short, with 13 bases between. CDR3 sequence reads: CASMGVPGEQYV. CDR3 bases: TGTGCCAGCATGGGGGTGCCTGGCGAGCAGTACGTC.

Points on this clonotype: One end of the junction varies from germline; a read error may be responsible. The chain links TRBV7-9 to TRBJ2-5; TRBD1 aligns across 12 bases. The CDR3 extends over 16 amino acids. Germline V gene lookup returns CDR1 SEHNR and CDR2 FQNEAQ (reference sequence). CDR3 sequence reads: CASSWGQGALQEAQYF. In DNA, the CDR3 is TGTGCCAGCAGCTGGGGACAGGGGGCTTTGCAAGAGGCCCAGTACTTC.

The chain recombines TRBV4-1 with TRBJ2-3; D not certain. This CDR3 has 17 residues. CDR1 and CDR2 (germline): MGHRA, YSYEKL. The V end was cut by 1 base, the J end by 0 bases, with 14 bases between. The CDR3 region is CASSQVAALDSTDTQYF. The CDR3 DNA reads TGCGCCAGCAGCCAAGTTGCGGCTTTGGATAGCACAGATACGCAGTATTTT.

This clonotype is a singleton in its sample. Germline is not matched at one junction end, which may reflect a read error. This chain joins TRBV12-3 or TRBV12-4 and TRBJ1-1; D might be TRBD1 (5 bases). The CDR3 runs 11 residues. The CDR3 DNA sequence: TGTGCCAGCAATTTAACAGGAATGGCTTTCTTT. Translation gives CASNLTGMAFF.